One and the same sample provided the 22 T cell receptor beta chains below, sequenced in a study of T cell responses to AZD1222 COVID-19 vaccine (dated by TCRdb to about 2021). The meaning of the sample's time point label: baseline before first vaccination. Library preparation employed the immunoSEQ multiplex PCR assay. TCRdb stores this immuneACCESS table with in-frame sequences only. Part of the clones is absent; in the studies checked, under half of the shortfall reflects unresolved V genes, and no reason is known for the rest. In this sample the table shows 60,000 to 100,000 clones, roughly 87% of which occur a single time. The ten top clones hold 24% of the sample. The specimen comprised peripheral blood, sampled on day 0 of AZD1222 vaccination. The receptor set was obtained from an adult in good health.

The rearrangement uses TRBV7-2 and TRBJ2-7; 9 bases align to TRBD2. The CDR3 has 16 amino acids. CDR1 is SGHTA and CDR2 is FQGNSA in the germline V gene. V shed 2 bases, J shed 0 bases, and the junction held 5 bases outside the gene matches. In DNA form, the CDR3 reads TGTGCCAGCAGCTTATGGGCTAGCGGGGACTCCTACGAGCAGTACTTC. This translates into CASSLWASGDSYEQYF.

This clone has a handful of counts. The CDR3 protein is CASSLAGDNTEAFF. The CDR3 DNA follows: TGTGCCAGCAGCCTGGCAGGGGATAACACTGAAGCTTTCTTT. The rearrangement joins TRBV7-3 to TRBJ1-1, with D possibly TRBD1 on 6 matching bases. Trimming removed 5 bases from V and 2 bases from J, with 12 bases in between. The germline V gene encodes CDR1 SGHTA and CDR2 FQGTGA. CDR3 length: 14 amino acids.

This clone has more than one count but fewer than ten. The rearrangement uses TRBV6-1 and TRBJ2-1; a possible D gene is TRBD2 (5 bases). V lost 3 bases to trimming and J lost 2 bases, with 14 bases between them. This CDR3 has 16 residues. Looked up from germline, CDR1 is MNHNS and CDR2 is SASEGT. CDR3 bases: TGTGCCAGCAGTGAGGGCGGGTATGGGGCCTACAATGAGCAGTTCTTC. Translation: CASSEGGYGAYNEQFF.

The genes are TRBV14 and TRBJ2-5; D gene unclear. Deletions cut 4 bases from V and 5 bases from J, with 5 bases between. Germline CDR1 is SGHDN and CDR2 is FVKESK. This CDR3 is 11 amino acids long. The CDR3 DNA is TGTGCCAGCAGCCTTAGCGAGACCCAGTACTTC. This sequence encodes CASSLSETQYF.

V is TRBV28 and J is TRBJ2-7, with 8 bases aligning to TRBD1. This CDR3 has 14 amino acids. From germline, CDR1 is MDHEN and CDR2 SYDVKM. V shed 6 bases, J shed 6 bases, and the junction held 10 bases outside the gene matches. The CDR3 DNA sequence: TGTGCCAGCAGCCGAACACCAGGGGGCGGCGAGCAGTACTTC. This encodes CASSRTPGGGEQYF.

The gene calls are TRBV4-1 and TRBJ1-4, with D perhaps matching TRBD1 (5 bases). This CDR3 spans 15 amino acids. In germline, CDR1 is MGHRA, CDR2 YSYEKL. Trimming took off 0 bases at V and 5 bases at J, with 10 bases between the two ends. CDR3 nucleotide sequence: TGCGCCAGCAGCCAAGATTCTTGGGGGAATGAAAAACTGTTTTTT. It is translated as CASSQDSWGNEKLFF.

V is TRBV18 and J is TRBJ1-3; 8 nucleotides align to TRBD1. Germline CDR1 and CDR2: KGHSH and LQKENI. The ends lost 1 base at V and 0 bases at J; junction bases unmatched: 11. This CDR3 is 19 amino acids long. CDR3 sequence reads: CASSPQIVTGAFSGNTIYF. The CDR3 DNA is TGTGCCAGCTCACCACAGATCGTGACAGGGGCTTTCTCTGGAAACACCATATATTTT.

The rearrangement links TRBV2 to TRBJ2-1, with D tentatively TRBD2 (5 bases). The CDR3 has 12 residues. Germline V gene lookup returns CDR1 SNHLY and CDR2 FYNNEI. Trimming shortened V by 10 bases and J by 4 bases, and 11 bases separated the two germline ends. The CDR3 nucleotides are TGTGCCACGCCGGGAAGGTACAATGAGCAGTTCTTC. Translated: CATPGRYNEQFF.

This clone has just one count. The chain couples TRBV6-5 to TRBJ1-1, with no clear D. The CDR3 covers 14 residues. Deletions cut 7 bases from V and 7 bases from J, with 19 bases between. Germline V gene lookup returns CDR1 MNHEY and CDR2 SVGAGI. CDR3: CASTRQKDAHEAFF. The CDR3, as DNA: TGTGCCAGCACGCGCCAAAAGGACGCGCATGAAGCTTTCTTT.

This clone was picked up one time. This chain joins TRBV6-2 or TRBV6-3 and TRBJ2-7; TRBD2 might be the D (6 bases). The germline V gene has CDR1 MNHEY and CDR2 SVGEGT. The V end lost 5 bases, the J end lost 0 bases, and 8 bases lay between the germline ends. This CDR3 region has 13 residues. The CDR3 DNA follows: TGTGCCAGCAGTCCCGGGGGCTCCTACGAGCAGTACTTC. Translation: CASSPGGSYEQYF.

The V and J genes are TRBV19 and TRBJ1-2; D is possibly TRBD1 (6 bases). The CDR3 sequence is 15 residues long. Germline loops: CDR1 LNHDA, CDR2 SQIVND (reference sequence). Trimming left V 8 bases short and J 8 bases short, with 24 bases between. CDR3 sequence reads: CASRDGGQMIRGYTF. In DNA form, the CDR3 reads TGTGCCAGTCGGGACGGGGGACAAATGATACGGGGCTACACCTTC.

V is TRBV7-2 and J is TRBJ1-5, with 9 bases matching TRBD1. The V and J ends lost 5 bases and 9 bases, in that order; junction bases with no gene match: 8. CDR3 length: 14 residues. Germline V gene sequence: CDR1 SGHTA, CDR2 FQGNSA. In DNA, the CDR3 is TGTGCCAGCAGCACCGCCGGGACAGGGCGGCCCCAGCATTTT. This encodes CASSTAGTGRPQHF.

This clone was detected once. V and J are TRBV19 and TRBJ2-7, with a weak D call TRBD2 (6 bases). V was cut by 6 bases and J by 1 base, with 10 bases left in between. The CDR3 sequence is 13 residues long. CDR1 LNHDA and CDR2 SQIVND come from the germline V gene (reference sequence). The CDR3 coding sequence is TGTGCCAGTAGCCGCGGGGAATCCTACGAGCAGTACTTC. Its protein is CASSRGESYEQYF.

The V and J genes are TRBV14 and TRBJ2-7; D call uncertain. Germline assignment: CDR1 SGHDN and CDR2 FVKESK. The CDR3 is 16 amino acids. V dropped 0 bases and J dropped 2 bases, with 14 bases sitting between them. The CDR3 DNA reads TGTGCCAGCAGCCAAGATAGGAGCCTTCTCCCCTACGAGCAGTACTTC. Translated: CASSQDRSLLPYEQYF. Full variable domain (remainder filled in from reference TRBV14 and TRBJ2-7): EAGVTQFPSHSVIEKGQTVTLRCDPISGHDNLYWYRRVMGKEIKFLLHFVKESKQDESGMPNNRFLAERTGGTYSTLKVQPAELEDSGVYFCASSQDRSLLPYEQYFGPGTRLTVT.

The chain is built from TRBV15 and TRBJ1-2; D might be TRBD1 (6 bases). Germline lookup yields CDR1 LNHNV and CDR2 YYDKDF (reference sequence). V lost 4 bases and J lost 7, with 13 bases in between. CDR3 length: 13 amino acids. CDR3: CATSTRQALGYTF. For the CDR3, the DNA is TGTGCCACCAGCACCCGACAGGCTCTTGGCTACACCTTC.

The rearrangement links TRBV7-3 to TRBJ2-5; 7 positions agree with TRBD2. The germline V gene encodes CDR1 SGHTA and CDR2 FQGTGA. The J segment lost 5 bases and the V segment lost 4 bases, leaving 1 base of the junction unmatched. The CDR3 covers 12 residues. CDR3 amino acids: CASSSGGETQYF. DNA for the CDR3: TGTGCCAGCAGCTCCGGGGGGGAGACCCAGTACTTC.

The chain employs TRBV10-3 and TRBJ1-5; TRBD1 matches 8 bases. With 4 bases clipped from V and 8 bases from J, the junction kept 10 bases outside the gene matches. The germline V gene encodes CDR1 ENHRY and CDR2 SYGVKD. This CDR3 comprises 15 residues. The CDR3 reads CAISADGQGVKPQHF. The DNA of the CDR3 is TGTGCCATCAGTGCTGATGGACAGGGAGTAAAGCCCCAGCATTTT.

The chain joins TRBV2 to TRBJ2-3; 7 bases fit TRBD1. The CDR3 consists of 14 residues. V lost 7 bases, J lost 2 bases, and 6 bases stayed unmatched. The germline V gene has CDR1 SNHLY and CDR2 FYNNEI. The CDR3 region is CASTQTGPTDTQYF. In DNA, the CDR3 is TGTGCCAGCACCCAGACAGGGCCCACAGATACGCAGTATTTT.

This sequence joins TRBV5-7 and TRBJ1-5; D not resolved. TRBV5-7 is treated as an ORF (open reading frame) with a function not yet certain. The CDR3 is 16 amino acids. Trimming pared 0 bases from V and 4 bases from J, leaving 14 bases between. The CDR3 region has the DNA TGTGCCAGCAGCTTGGATTCTAGGCATTCAAATCAGCCCCAGCATTTT. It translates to CASSLDSRHSNQPQHF.

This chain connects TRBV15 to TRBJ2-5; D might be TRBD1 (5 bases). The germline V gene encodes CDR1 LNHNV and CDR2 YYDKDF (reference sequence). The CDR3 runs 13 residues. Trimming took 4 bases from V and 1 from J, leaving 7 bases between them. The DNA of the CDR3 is TGTGCCACCAGCAAGGACATCCAAGAGACCCAGTACTTC. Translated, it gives CATSKDIQETQYF.

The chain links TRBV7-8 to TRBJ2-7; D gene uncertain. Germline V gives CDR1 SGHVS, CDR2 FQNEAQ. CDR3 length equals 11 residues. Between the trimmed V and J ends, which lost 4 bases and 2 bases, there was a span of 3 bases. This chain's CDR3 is CASSSAYEQYF. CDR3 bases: TGTGCCAGCAGCTCGGCCTACGAGCAGTACTTC.

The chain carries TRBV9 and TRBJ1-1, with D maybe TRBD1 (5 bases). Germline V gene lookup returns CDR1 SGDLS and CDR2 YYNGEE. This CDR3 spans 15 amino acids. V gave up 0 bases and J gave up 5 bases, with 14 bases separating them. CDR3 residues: CASSVGGRVGTEAFF. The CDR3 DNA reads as TGTGCCAGCAGCGTAGGAGGCAGGGTGGGTACTGAAGCTTTCTTT.